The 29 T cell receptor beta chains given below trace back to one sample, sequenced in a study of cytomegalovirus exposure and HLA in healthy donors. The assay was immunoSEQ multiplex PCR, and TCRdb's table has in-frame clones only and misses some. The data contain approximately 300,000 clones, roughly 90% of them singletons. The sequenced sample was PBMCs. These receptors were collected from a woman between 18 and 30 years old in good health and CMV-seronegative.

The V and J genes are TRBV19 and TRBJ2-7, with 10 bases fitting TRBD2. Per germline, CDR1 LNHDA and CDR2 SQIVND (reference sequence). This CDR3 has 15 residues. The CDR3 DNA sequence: TGTGTCAAGAGAGCCCCGTTAGCGGGAGGCGACGAGCAGTACTTC. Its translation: CVKRAPLAGGDEQYF.

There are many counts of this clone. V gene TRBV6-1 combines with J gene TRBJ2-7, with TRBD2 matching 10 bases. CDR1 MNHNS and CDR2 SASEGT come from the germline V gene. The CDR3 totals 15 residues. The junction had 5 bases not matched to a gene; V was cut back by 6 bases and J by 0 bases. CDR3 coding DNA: TGTGCCAGCAGGGAACCTAGCGGGAGCTCCTACGAGCAGTACTTC. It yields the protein CASREPSGSSYEQYF.

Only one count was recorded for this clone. The CDR3 here is CASSIPGRKDYEQYF. The CDR3 DNA sequence: TGTGCCAGTAGTATCCCAGGCCGAAAGGATTACGAGCAGTACTTC. This chain links TRBV19 with TRBJ2-7; D gene uncertain. Looked up from germline, CDR1 is LNHDA and CDR2 is SQIVND (reference sequence). This CDR3 comprises 15 residues. V shed 3 bases and J shed 4 bases, with 16 bases lying between them.

The CDR3 nucleotides are TGTGCCAGTAGTATTTCCGGGACAGGGGAAAACATTCAGTACTTC. Amino acid sequence: CASSISGTGENIQYF. This chain connects TRBV19 to TRBJ2-4; 10 bases are a match to TRBD1. CDR1 and CDR2 (germline): LNHDA, SQIVND (reference sequence). With V trimmed by 3 bases and J by 5 bases, 4 bases remained unmatched. The CDR3 totals 15 residues.

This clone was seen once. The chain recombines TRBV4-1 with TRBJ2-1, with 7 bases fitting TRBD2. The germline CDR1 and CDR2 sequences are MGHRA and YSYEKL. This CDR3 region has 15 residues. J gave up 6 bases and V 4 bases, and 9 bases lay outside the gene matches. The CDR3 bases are TGCGCCAGCAGCCTTGTAGGAGGGAGGGCCAATGAGCAGTTCTTC. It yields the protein CASSLVGGRANEQFF.

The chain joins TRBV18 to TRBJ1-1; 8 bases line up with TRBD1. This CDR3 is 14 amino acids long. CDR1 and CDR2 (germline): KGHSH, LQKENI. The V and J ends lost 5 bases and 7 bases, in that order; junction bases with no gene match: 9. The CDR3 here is CASSYTGQGIEAFF. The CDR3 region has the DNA TGTGCCAGCTCATATACTGGACAGGGTATTGAAGCTTTCTTT. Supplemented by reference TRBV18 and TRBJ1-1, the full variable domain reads NAGVMQNPRHLVRRRGQEARLRCSPMKGHSHVYWYRQLPEEGLKFMVYLQKENIIDESGMPKERFSAEFPKEGPSILRIQQVVRGDSAAYFCASSYTGQGIEAFFGQGTRLTVV.

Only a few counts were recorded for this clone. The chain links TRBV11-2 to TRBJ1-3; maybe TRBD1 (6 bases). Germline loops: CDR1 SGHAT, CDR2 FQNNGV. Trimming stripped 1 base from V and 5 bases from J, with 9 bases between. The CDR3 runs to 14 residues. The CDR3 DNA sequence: TGTGCCAGCAGCTTAGTACAGGGTCGAAACACCATATATTTT. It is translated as CASSLVQGRNTIYF.

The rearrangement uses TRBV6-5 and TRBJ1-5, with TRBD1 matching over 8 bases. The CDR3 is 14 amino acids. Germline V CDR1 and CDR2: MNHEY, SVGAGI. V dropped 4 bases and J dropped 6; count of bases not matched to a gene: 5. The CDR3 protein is CASSFGQGSQPQHF. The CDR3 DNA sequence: TGTGCCAGCAGTTTTGGACAGGGCTCTCAGCCCCAGCATTTT.

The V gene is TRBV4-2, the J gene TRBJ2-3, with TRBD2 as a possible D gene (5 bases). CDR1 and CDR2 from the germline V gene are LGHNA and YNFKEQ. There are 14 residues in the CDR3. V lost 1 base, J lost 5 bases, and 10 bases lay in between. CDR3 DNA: TGTGCCAGCAGCCAAGGGACTTCTGGAGATACGCAGTATTTT. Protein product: CASSQGTSGDTQYF.

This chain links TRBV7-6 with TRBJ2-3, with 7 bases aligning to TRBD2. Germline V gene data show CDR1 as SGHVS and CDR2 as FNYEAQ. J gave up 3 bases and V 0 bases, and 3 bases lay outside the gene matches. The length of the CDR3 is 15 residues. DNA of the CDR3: TGTGCCAGCAGCTTAGCTGCGGGAGTAACAGATACGCAGTATTTT. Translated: CASSLAAGVTDTQYF. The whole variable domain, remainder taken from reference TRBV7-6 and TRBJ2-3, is GAGVSQSPRYKVTKRGQDVALRCDPISGHVSLYWYRQALGQGPEFLTYFNYEAQQDKSGLPNDRFSAERPEGSISTLTIQRTEQRDSAMYRCASSLAAGVTDTQYFGPGTRLTVL.

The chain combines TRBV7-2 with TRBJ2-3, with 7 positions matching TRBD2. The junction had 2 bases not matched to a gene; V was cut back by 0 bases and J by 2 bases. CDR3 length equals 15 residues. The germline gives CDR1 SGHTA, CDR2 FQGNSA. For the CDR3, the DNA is TGTGCCAGCAGCTTAGCTGGGACTAACACAGATACGCAGTATTTT. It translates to CASSLAGTNTDTQYF.

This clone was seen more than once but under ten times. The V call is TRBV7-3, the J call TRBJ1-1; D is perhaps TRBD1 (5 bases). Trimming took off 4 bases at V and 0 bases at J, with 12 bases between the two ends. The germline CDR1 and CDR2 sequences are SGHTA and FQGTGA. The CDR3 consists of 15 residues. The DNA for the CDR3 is TGTGCCAGCAGCTCCTCGACAGCTTTGAACACTGAAGCTTTCTTT. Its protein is CASSSSTALNTEAFF.

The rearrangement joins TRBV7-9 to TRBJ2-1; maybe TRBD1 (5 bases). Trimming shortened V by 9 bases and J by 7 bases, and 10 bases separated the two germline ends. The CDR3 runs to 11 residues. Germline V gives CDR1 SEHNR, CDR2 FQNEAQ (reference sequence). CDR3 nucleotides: TGTGCCAGTGGGGCCAGTAATGAGCAGTTCTTC. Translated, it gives CASGASNEQFF.

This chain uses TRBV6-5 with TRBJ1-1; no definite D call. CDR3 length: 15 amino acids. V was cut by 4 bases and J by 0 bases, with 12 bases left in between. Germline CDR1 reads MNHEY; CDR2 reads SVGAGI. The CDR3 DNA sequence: TGTGCCAGCAGTTTAGTGGTTCCCTTGAACACTGAAGCTTTCTTT. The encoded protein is CASSLVVPLNTEAFF.

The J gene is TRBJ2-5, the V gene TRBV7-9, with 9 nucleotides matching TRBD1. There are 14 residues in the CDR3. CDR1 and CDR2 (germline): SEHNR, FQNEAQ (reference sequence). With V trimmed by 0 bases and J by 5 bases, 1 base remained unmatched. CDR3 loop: CASSLAGQGETQYF. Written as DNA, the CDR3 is TGTGCCAGCAGCTTAGCTGGACAGGGGGAGACCCAGTACTTC.

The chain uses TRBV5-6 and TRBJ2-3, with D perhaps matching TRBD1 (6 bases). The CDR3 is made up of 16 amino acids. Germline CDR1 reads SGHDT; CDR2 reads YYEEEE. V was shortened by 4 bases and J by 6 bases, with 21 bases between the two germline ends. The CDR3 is CASSDTPRGGSDTQYF. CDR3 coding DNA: TGTGCCAGCAGCGACACCCCCAGGGGTGGTTCGGATACGCAGTATTTT. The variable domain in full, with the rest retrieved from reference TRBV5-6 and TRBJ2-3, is DAGVTQSPTHLIKTRGQQVTLRCSPKSGHDTVSWYQQALGQGPQFIFQYYEEEERQRGNFPDRFSGHQFPNYSSELNVNALLLGDSALYLCASSDTPRGGSDTQYFGPGTRLTVL.

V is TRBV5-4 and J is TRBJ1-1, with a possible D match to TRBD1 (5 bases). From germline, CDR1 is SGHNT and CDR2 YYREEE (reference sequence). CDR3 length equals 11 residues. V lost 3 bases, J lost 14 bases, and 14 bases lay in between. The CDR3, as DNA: TGTGCCAGCAGCTACGACAGACAGAAATTCTTT. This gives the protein CASSYDRQKFF.

As DNA, the CDR3 is TGTGCCAGCAGCCCCTTTACGGGAGGTGAGCAGTACTTC. Protein sequence: CASSPFTGGEQYF. The rearrangement uses TRBV5-6 and TRBJ2-7; TRBD2 matches at 7 bases. The junction had 8 bases not matched to a gene; V was cut back by 4 bases and J by 7 bases. Germline assignment: CDR1 SGHDT and CDR2 YYEEEE. There are 13 residues in the CDR3. Using reference TRBV5-6 and TRBJ2-7 for the parts outside the CDR3, the full variable domain is DAGVTQSPTHLIKTRGQQVTLRCSPKSGHDTVSWYQQALGQGPQFIFQYYEEEERQRGNFPDRFSGHQFPNYSSELNVNALLLGDSALYLCASSPFTGGEQYFGPGTRLTVT.

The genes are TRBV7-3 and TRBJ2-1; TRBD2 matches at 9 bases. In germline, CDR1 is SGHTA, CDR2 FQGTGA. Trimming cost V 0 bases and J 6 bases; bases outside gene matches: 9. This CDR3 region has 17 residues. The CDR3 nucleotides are TGTGCCAGCAGCTTAACGTATGAAGCGGGAGGTGGCAATGAGCAGTTCTTC. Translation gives CASSLTYEAGGGNEQFF.

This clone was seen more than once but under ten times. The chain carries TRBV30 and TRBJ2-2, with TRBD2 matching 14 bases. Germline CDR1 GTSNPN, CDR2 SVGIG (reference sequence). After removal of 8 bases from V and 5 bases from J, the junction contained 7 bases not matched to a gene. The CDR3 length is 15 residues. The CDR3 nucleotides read TGTGCCGGGGGACTAGCGGGAGCCGGGACCGGGGAGCTGTTTTTT. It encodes CAGGLAGAGTGELFF.

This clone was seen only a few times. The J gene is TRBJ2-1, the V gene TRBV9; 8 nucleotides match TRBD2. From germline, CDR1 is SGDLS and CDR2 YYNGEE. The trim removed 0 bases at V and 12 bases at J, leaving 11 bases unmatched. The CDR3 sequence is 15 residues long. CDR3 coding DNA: TGTGCCAGCAGCGTAGCTCCGGGACTAGTGGGGGTGCAGTTCTTC. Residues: CASSVAPGLVGVQFF.

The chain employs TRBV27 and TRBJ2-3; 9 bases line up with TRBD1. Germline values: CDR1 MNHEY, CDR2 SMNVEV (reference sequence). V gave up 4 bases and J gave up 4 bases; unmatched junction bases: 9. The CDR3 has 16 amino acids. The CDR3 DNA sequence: TGTGCCAGCAGTTCCTCGACAGGGGGGCTACCAGATACGCAGTATTTT. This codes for CASSSSTGGLPDTQYF.

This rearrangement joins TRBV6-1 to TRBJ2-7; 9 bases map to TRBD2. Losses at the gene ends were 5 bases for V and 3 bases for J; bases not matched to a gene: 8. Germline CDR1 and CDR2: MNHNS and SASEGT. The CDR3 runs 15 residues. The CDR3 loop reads CASSSGTSSYYEQYF. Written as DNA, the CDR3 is TGTGCCAGCAGTTCAGGGACTAGCAGCTACTACGAGCAGTACTTC.

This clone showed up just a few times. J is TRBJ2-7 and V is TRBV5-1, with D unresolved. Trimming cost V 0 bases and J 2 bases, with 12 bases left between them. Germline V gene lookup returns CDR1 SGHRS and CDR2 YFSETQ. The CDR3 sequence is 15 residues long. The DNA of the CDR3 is TGCGCCAGCAGCTTGGAGCCACTCACGACCTACGAGCAGTACTTC. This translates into CASSLEPLTTYEQYF. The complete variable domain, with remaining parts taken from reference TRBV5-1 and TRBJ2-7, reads KAGVTQTPRYLIKTRGQQVTLSCSPISGHRSVSWYQQTPGQGLQFLFEYFSETQRNKGNFPGRFSGRQFSNSRSEMNVSTLELGDSALYLCASSLEPLTTYEQYFGPGTRLTVT.

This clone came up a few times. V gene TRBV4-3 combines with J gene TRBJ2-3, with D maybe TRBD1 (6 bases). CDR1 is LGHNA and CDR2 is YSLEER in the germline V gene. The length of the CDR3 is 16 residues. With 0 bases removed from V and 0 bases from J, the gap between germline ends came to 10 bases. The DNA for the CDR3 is TGCGCCAGCAGCCAAGATTGGCAGGGGAGCACAGATACGCAGTATTTT. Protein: CASSQDWQGSTDTQYF.

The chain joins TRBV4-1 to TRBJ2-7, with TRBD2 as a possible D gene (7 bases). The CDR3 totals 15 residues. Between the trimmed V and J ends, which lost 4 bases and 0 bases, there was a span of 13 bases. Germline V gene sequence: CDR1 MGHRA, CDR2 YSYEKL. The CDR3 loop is CASSPVRGASYEQYF. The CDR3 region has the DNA TGCGCCAGCAGCCCCGTCCGGGGGGCCTCCTACGAGCAGTACTTC.

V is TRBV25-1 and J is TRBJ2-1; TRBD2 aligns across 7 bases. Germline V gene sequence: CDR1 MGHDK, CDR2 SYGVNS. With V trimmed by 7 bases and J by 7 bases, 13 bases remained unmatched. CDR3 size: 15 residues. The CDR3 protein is CASTRAGDLGNEQFF. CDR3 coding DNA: TGTGCCAGCACTCGGGCGGGAGACCTGGGGAATGAGCAGTTCTTC.

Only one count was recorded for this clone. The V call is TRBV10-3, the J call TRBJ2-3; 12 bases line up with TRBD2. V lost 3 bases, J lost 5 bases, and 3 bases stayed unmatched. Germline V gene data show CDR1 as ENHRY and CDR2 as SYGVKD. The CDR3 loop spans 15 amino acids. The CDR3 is CAISELAGGKDTQYF. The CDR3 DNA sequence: TGTGCCATCAGTGAACTAGCGGGAGGTAAAGATACGCAGTATTTT.

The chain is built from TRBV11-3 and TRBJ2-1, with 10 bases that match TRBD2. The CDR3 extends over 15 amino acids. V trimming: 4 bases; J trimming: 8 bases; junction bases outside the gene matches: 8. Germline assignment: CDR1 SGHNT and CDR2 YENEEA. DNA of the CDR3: TGTGCCAGCAGCTCCTGGACTAGCGGAGCCCATGAGCAGTTCTTC. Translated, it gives CASSSWTSGAHEQFF.